What follows are 21 T cell receptor beta chains derived from one specimen sequenced in a study of cytomegalovirus exposure and HLA in healthy donors. This PCR relied on a set of 60 Vbeta primers and 13 Jbeta primers. Data came from immunoSEQ multiplex PCR; TCRdb stores just in-frame clones and leaves some out. Recorded here are around 40,000 clones; the top ten clones represent over 1%. The sample consisted of PBMCs. The source of these receptors is a young man in good health and CMV-seronegative.

The J gene is TRBJ2-5, the V gene TRBV5-1, with 9 bases matching TRBD2. CDR1 is SGHRS and CDR2 is YFSETQ in the germline V gene. The CDR3 totals 15 residues. Trimming removed 6 bases from V and 5 bases from J; junction bases left unmatched: 11. CDR3 amino acids: CASTPRAGGIETQYF. CDR3 bases: TGCGCCAGCACCCCCCGTGCGGGAGGGATTGAGACCCAGTACTTC.

The V call is TRBV5-6, the J call TRBJ2-7; 12 positions agree with TRBD2. J was trimmed by 5 bases and V by 4 bases; bases with no gene match: 10. Germline CDR1 reads SGHDT; CDR2 reads YYEEEE. The CDR3 has 16 residues. The CDR3 DNA is TGTGCCAGCAGCGCCCGACTAGCGGGAGCTTTGGACGAGCAGTACTTC. Protein: CASSARLAGALDEQYF. The full variable domain, with the rest looked up from reference TRBV5-6 and TRBJ2-7, is DAGVTQSPTHLIKTRGQQVTLRCSPKSGHDTVSWYQQALGQGPQFIFQYYEEEERQRGNFPDRFSGHQFPNYSSELNVNALLLGDSALYLCASSARLAGALDEQYFGPGTRLTVT.

V gene TRBV20-1 combines with J gene TRBJ2-7; D remains unclear. Germline V gene sequence: CDR1 DFQATT, CDR2 SNEGSKA (reference sequence). V dropped 0 bases and J dropped 6 bases, with 6 bases sitting between them. CDR3 length equals 11 residues. CDR3 in DNA: TGCAGTGCTAGAGATCAATTCGAGCAGTACTTC. As protein: CSARDQFEQYF.

The V call is TRBV9, the J call TRBJ1-4; tentatively, D is TRBD1 (6 bases). V was shortened by 4 bases and J by 4 bases, with 11 bases between the two germline ends. The CDR3 length is 14 residues. Germline V lookup: CDR1 SGDLS, CDR2 YYNGEE. CDR3 DNA sequence: TGTGCCAGCAGCCAAGGACAGCTTAATGAAAAACTGTTTTTT. Translation gives CASSQGQLNEKLFF.

This sequence joins TRBV5-1 and TRBJ2-7; possibly TRBD2 for D (5 bases). The CDR3 extends over 14 amino acids. The V and J ends lost 0 bases and 2 bases respectively, with 9 bases between them. Germline-derived CDR1 and CDR2 are SGHRS and YFSETQ. In DNA form, the CDR3 reads TGCGCCAGCAGCTTGGAGGGAGCGACCTACGAGCAGTACTTC. Its translation: CASSLEGATYEQYF.

This chain connects TRBV4-3 to TRBJ2-7; 13 bases agree with TRBD2. V shed 1 base and J 3 bases; nucleotides not matched to a gene: 9. This CDR3 has 18 amino acids. Germline CDR1 LGHNA, CDR2 YSLEER. The CDR3 DNA is TGCGCCAGCAGCCAAGGGTGGACTAGCGGGAGTTTCTTCTACGAGCAGTACTTC. Its protein is CASSQGWTSGSFFYEQYF.

The chain joins TRBV6-6 to TRBJ2-7, with 7 nucleotides matching TRBD2. V shed 6 bases and J 4 bases; nucleotides not matched to a gene: 3. The CDR3 has 12 residues. The germline CDR1 and CDR2 sequences are MNHNY and SVGAGI (reference sequence). This CDR3 reads CASSPGGYEQYF. The CDR3 bases are TGTGCCAGCAGCCCCGGGGGGTACGAGCAGTACTTC.

The V and J genes are TRBV4-1 and TRBJ2-1, with 7 bases lining up with TRBD2. CDR3 length equals 17 residues. V was clipped by 1 base and J by 5 bases; unmatched bases: 11. Germline V lookup: CDR1 MGHRA, CDR2 YSYEKL. CDR3 sequence (DNA): TGCGCCAGCAGCCAAGGACGTCGCGCGGGAGAAAACAATGAGCAGTTCTTC. Its protein is CASSQGRRAGENNEQFF.

V is TRBV6-1 and J is TRBJ2-1; TRBD2 matches at 7 bases. The CDR3 has 15 amino acids. Trimming at V came to 8 bases and at J to 5 bases, leaving 12 bases not matched to a gene. Germline lookup yields CDR1 MNHNS and CDR2 SASEGT. CDR3: CASAPLTSADNEQFF. The CDR3, as DNA: TGTGCCAGCGCCCCCTTAACTAGCGCCGACAATGAGCAGTTCTTC.

The V call is TRBV5-1, the J call TRBJ1-1; TRBD1 might be the D (5 bases). The V gene lost 4 bases and the J gene lost 6 bases, with 19 bases spanning the gap. CDR1 SGHRS and CDR2 YFSETQ come from the germline V gene. The CDR3 sequence is 15 residues long. CDR3: CASSTGDRDGPEAFF. CDR3 sequence (DNA): TGCGCCAGCAGCACGGGGGACCGTGATGGACCTGAAGCTTTCTTT.

The gene calls are TRBV11-2 and TRBJ1-3; D ambiguous. The CDR3 is made up of 15 amino acids. Germline V gives CDR1 SGHAT, CDR2 FQNNGV. V gave up 3 bases and J gave up 0 bases, with 9 bases separating them. CDR3: CASSFVQFSGNTIYF. In DNA, the CDR3 is TGTGCCAGCAGCTTCGTCCAGTTCTCTGGAAACACCATATATTTT.

The rearrangement links TRBV5-1 to TRBJ2-3; D is ambiguous. The CDR3 spans 11 residues. Trimming removed 4 bases from V and 2 bases from J, with 2 bases in between. Germline loops: CDR1 SGHRS, CDR2 YFSETQ. CDR3: CASSLTDTQYF. The CDR3, as DNA: TGCGCCAGCAGCCTCACAGATACGCAGTATTTT.

The V call is TRBV18, the J call TRBJ2-7; 7 bases agree with TRBD1. Germline lookup yields CDR1 KGHSH and CDR2 LQKENI. The CDR3 consists of 16 residues. V gave up 8 bases and J gave up 7 bases; unmatched junction bases: 20. CDR3 loop: CASQNNDRALLPEQYF. Written as DNA, the CDR3 is TGTGCCAGCCAAAACAATGACAGGGCCCTTCTCCCTGAGCAGTACTTC.

The chain recombines TRBV4-3 with TRBJ2-3, with D perhaps TRBD2 (5 bases). Between the trimmed V and J ends, which lost 1 base and 6 bases, there was a span of 14 bases. Looked up from germline, CDR1 is LGHNA and CDR2 is YSLEER. This CDR3 has 15 amino acids. In DNA form, the CDR3 reads TGCGCCAGCAGCCAAGGAGTGGGGAGACATGATACGCAGTATTTT. Protein product: CASSQGVGRHDTQYF.

The V and J genes are TRBV6-8 and TRBJ2-1; D is uncertain. The CDR3 consists of 12 residues. V gave up 8 bases and J gave up 0 bases, with 5 bases separating them. Germline-derived CDR1 and CDR2 are MNHGY and SAAAGT. The CDR3 coding sequence is TGTGCCAGCCCCTCCTCCTACAATGAGCAGTTCTTC. Protein product: CASPSSYNEQFF.

V and J are TRBV19 and TRBJ1-6; weak D call: TRBD1 (5 bases). This CDR3 is 14 amino acids long. The V gene's germline CDR1 is LNHDA and CDR2 SQIVND (reference sequence). Trimming took 4 bases from V and 8 from J, leaving 12 bases between them. The chain's CDR3 is CASSTTEGDSPLHF. In DNA, the CDR3 is TGTGCCAGTAGTACGACAGAAGGGGATTCACCCCTCCACTTT. Variable domain in full (rest from reference TRBV19 and TRBJ1-6): DGGITQSPKYLFRKEGQNVTLSCEQNLNHDAMYWYRQDPGQGLRLIYYSQIVNDFQKGDIAEGYSVSREKKESFPLTVTSAQKNPTAFYLCASSTTEGDSPLHFGNGTRLTVT.

This rearrangement joins TRBV7-8 to TRBJ1-1; a possible D gene is TRBD1 (5 bases). CDR1 and CDR2 (germline): SGHVS, FQNEAQ. Trimming took 6 bases from V and 1 from J, leaving 15 bases between them. The CDR3 totals 15 residues. The CDR3 reads CASRPGDRRNTEAFF. The CDR3 nucleotides read TGTGCCAGCAGGCCGGGAGACAGAAGGAACACTGAAGCTTTCTTT. Looking up the rest from reference TRBV7-8 and TRBJ1-1 gives the full variable domain: GAGVSQSPRYKVAKRGQDVALRCDPISGHVSLFWYQQALGQGPEFLTYFQNEAQLDKSGLPSDRFFAERPEGSVSTLKIQRTQQEDSAVYLCASRPGDRRNTEAFFGQGTRLTVV.

The V gene is TRBV5-6, the J gene TRBJ2-5; 7 nucleotides align to TRBD2. Trimming removed 0 bases from V and 3 bases from J; junction bases left unmatched: 2. Germline V CDR1 and CDR2: SGHDT, YYEEEE. This CDR3 is 14 amino acids long. The CDR3 region is CASSLERGKETQYF. The CDR3 DNA sequence: TGTGCCAGCAGCTTGGAGCGGGGAAAAGAGACCCAGTACTTC.

This sequence joins TRBV30 and TRBJ1-3; 9 bases fit TRBD1. The J segment lost 7 bases and the V segment lost 8 bases, leaving 9 bases of the junction unmatched. This CDR3 has 13 amino acids. Per germline, CDR1 GTSNPN and CDR2 SVGIG (reference sequence). CDR3 sequence (DNA): TGTGCCGGACAGGGGCTAGGGGTGAACACCATATATTTT. It codes for CAGQGLGVNTIYF. Looking up the rest from reference TRBV30 and TRBJ1-3 gives the full variable domain: SQTIHQWPATLVQPVGSPLSLECTVEGTSNPNLYWYRQAAGRGLQLLFYSVGIGQISSEVPQNLSASRPQDRQFILSSKKLLLSDSGFYLCAGQGLGVNTIYFGEGSWLTVV.

This chain links TRBV19 with TRBJ1-1, with 8 bases that match TRBD1. CDR1 and CDR2 from the germline V gene are LNHDA and SQIVND (reference sequence). The CDR3 covers 15 residues. After removal of 5 bases from V and 1 base from J, the junction contained 6 bases not matched to a gene. For the CDR3, the DNA is TGTGCCAGTAGTCTTGGACAGGGACGGAACACTGAAGCTTTCTTT. Residues: CASSLGQGRNTEAFF.

The V gene is TRBV5-1, the J gene TRBJ2-7; 7 nucleotides line up with TRBD1. The CDR3 runs to 15 residues. The germline CDR1 and CDR2 sequences are SGHRS and YFSETQ. V lost 3 bases to trimming and J lost 3 bases; unmatched junction nucleotides: 9. CDR3 residues: CASSWGQTYNYEQYF. The CDR3 DNA is TGCGCCAGCAGCTGGGGACAGACATATAACTACGAGCAGTACTTC.